The 18 T cell receptor beta chains in this list originate from one sample, sequenced in a study of T cells in Graves' hyperthyroidism and ophthalmopathy. TCR beta CDR3 regions were amplified from RNA transcripts. First-round RT-PCR with HTBI primers amplified the TCR CDR3 region. TCRdb reprocessed the multiplex PCR reads via MiXCR and lists one record per CDR3 protein. Found here are about 560,000 distinct CDR3 sequences, approximately 15% of them singletons; the top ten hold 15% to 20%. What was sequenced was blood. The receptors here all came from a woman under 30 with Graves' hyperthyroidism.

This clonotype was recorded at least ten times. The chain carries TRBV6-2 or TRBV6-3 and TRBJ2-3, with D tentatively TRBD1 (5 bases). Germline CDR1 reads MNHEY; CDR2 reads SVGEGT. This CDR3 is 14 amino acids long. V was pared by 5 bases and J by 0 bases, with 9 bases between. In DNA form, the CDR3 reads TGTGCCAGCAGTCCGGACACCAGCACAGATACGCAGTATTTT. Encoded protein: CASSPDTSTDTQYF.

This clonotype was picked up many times. The V call is TRBV7-8, the J call TRBJ1-2; no definite D call. Trimming removed 3 bases from V and 2 bases from J, with 10 bases in between. The V gene's germline CDR1 is SGHVS and CDR2 FQNEAQ. This CDR3 has 14 amino acids. The CDR3 DNA sequence: TGTGCCAGCAGCTTTACGGACGGCAACTATGGCTACACCTTC. Its translation is CASSFTDGNYGYTF.

A remark on this clonotype: Given a much more abundant clone one base away, this may be a read error. The genes are TRBV7-3 and TRBJ2-1; 10 nucleotides agree with TRBD2. Germline V CDR1 and CDR2: SGHTA, FQGTGA. CDR3 size: 13 residues. V shed 2 bases and J 8 bases; nucleotides not matched to a gene: 0. The CDR3 here is CASSLLAGDEQFF. As DNA, the CDR3 is TGTGCCAGCAGCTTACTAGCGGGGGATGAGCAGTTCTTC.

In DNA form, the CDR3 reads TGTGCCAGCAGCTTAGTAGCGGGAGCGGGGACCGGGGAGCTGTTTTTT. Translation gives CASSLVAGAGTGELFF. This chain uses TRBV7-3 with TRBJ2-2, with 9 bases identical to TRBD2. The CDR3 runs to 16 residues. Germline-derived CDR1 and CDR2 are SGHTA and FQGTGA. The J segment lost 5 bases and the V segment lost 2 bases, leaving 6 bases of the junction unmatched. Drawing the rest from reference TRBV7-3 and TRBJ2-2, the complete variable domain is GAGVSQTPSNKVTEKGKYVELRCDPISGHTALYWYRQSLGQGPEFLIYFQGTGAADDSGLPNDRFFAVRPEGSVSTLKIQRTERGDSAVYLCASSLVAGAGTGELFFGEGSRLTVL.

This clonotype was counted only a few times. The chain is built from TRBV7-8 and TRBJ1-5; 7 nucleotides line up with TRBD1. Germline lookup yields CDR1 SGHVS and CDR2 FQNEAQ. The CDR3 is made up of 14 amino acids. V gave up 2 bases and J gave up 8 bases; unmatched junction bases: 6. The CDR3 loop is CASSLSGGLEPQHF. The CDR3 DNA sequence: TGTGCCAGCAGCTTATCAGGGGGGCTTGAGCCCCAGCATTTT.

The rearrangement joins TRBV7-2 to TRBJ2-1, with D perhaps matching TRBD1 (7 bases). The germline CDR1 and CDR2 sequences are SGHTA and FQGNSA. The CDR3 is 16 amino acids. Between the trimmed V and J ends, which lost 2 bases and 5 bases, there was a span of 16 bases. The CDR3 DNA reads as TGTGCCAGCAGCTTATGGAGGGGGCGCCCGGACAATGAGCAGTTCTTC. Translating it yields CASSLWRGRPDNEQFF.

This clonotype has more than one count but fewer than ten. The chain recombines TRBV12-3 or TRBV12-4 with TRBJ2-5, with 10 bases identical to TRBD2. This CDR3 region has 15 residues. V lost 3 bases and J lost 2; bases outside the gene matches: 3. The CDR3 reads CASSLTSGSQETQYF. The CDR3 region has the DNA TGTGCCAGCAGTTTGACTAGCGGGTCACAAGAGACCCAGTACTTC.

This clonotype has ten or more counts. The rearrangement uses TRBV20-1 and TRBJ2-1; perhaps TRBD1 as D (5 bases). Germline CDR1 reads DFQATT; CDR2 reads SNEGSKA (reference sequence). This CDR3 is built from 14 residues. V was pared by 0 bases and J by 4 bases, with 10 bases between. The CDR3 bases are TGCAGTGCTAGAGATCCCCAGGGATACAATGAGCAGTTCTTC. It specifies CSARDPQGYNEQFF.

This clonotype has ten or more counts. V is TRBV7-2 and J is TRBJ1-2; D not certain. Trimming removed 0 bases at V and 1 base at J, with 9 bases between. CDR3 length equals 15 residues. Germline V gene lookup returns CDR1 SGHTA and CDR2 FQGNSA. This CDR3 is CASSLAEGLNYGYTF. CDR3 DNA: TGTGCCAGCAGCTTAGCCGAAGGGCTTAACTATGGCTACACCTTC.

In this sample, this clonotype turned up many times. J is TRBJ1-1 and V is TRBV11-2; no definite D call. Trimming pared 0 bases from V and 0 bases from J, leaving 8 bases between. Germline-derived CDR1 and CDR2 are SGHAT and FQNNGV. The CDR3 sequence is 15 residues long. Here the CDR3 reads CASSLDLVLNTEAFF. The CDR3 DNA is TGTGCCAGCAGCTTAGATCTGGTCCTGAACACTGAAGCTTTCTTT.

To note about this clonotype: Germline is not matched at one junction end, which may reflect a read error. J is TRBJ1-5 and V is TRBV13, with a tentative D call TRBD1 (6 bases). This CDR3 comprises 13 residues. Germline assignment: CDR1 PRHDT and CDR2 FYEKMQ (reference sequence). CDR3 DNA sequence: TGTGCCAGCAGCCAACAGGGTTTACAGCCCCGGCATTTT. Amino acid sequence: CASSQQGLQPRHF.

This clonotype occurred many times. This chain uses TRBV11-2 with TRBJ2-5; D is undetermined. Germline values: CDR1 SGHAT, CDR2 FQNNGV. The V end was cut by 5 bases, the J end by 1 base, with 14 bases between. CDR3 size: 15 residues. CDR3 loop: CASSPIQRTQETQYF. The CDR3 DNA sequence: TGTGCCAGCAGCCCAATACAGAGAACCCAAGAGACCCAGTACTTC.

This clonotype was counted at least ten times. This chain uses TRBV7-2 with TRBJ1-2; 8 bases align to TRBD1. The CDR3 contains 12 residues. Germline loops: CDR1 SGHTA, CDR2 FQGNSA. The J segment lost 7 bases and the V segment lost 5 bases, leaving 3 bases of the junction unmatched. CDR3 DNA sequence: TGTGCCAGCAGCCTAACAGGGGGTGGCTACACCTTC. This codes for CASSLTGGGYTF. Together with reference TRBV7-2 and TRBJ1-2, the CDR3 gives the full variable domain: GAGVSQSPSNKVTEKGKDVELRCDPISGHTALYWYRQSLGQGLEFLIYFQGNSAPDKSGLPSDRFSAERTGGSVSTLTIQRTQQEDSAVYLCASSLTGGGYTFGSGTRLTVV.

The V and J genes are TRBV15 and TRBJ2-5, with D tentatively TRBD1 (6 bases). Germline V lookup: CDR1 LNHNV, CDR2 YYDKDF (reference sequence). This CDR3 has 14 residues. Trimming left V 0 bases short and J 3 bases short, with 8 bases between. CDR3 sequence reads: CATSRDPGEETQYF. The CDR3 region has the DNA TGTGCCACCAGCAGAGATCCAGGGGAAGAGACCCAGTACTTC.

The chain has TRBV20-1 and TRBJ2-7, with D possibly being TRBD1 or TRBD2 (5 bases each). The germline gives CDR1 DFQATT, CDR2 SNEGSKA (reference sequence). Trimming shortened V by 6 bases and J by 2 bases, and 8 bases separated the two germline ends. The CDR3 runs 11 residues. The CDR3 region has the DNA TGCAGTGCGGGGACCCCCTACGAGCAGTACTTC. Translation: CSAGTPYEQYF.

This clonotype has only a few counts. V usage is TRBV20-1 and J usage is TRBJ2-2; D unclear. The CDR3 is made up of 14 amino acids. CDR1 is DFQATT, CDR2 SNEGSKA, per germline (reference sequence). Trimming took off 3 bases at V and 1 base at J, with 9 bases between the two ends. This CDR3 reads CSASGQMNTGELFF. The CDR3 DNA is TGCAGTGCTAGCGGGCAGATGAACACCGGGGAGCTGTTTTTT.

This clonotype has ten or more counts. The V and J genes are TRBV2 and TRBJ2-5; D remains unclear. Germline V gene lookup returns CDR1 SNHLY and CDR2 FYNNEI. Trimming removed 3 bases from V and 5 bases from J, with 13 bases in between. This CDR3 region has 14 residues. CDR3 in amino acids: CASSDIFQAETQYF. CDR3 sequence (DNA): TGTGCCAGCAGTGATATTTTCCAGGCGGAGACCCAGTACTTC.

This clonotype was counted at least ten times. CDR3 region: CASTLLAGGFNTEAFF. The CDR3 nucleotides are TGTGCCAGCACATTACTGGCAGGGGGTTTCAACACTGAAGCTTTCTTT. The V gene is TRBV12-3 or TRBV12-4, the J gene TRBJ1-1, with TRBD1 matching 7 bases. The length of the CDR3 is 16 residues. J was trimmed by 2 bases and V by 7 bases; bases with no gene match: 13.